This T cell receptor (beta chain) was captured in a study of vaccination and CD4 T cells after COVID-19. Study-wide context: Stimulation of the cells used overlapping spike peptide pools from SARS-CoV-2 and from the common cold coronaviruses HCoV-NL63, HCoV-OC43 and HCoV-229E.

Specified treatment: roughly ten-day PBMC culture with coronavirus spike peptide pools or control peptides (ViraFEST assay). This clonotype appeared a few times. Its antigen is not known. The CDR3 is 18 amino acids. In germline, CDR1 is LNHDA, CDR2 SQIVND (reference sequence). Trimming pared 1 base from V and 1 base from J, leaving 19 bases between. The study sequenced cultured CD4+ T cell DNA using the Oncomine TCR Beta short-read assay. TCRdb ran MiXCR on the PCR reads and lists one entry per CDR3 protein. This repertoire shows 20,000 to 25,000 distinct CDR3 sequences, roughly 44% found once; its top ten account for 15% to 20%.

This clonotype was obtained from a human donor who received a COVID-19 vaccine. This chain links TRBV19 with TRBJ1-2, with D possibly TRBD1 on 6 matching bases. Sequenced here: CD4+ T cells from blood, cultured in vitro, sampled before SARS-CoV-2 vaccination. CDR3 in amino acids: CASSIATGGRARNYGYTF. The CDR3 coding sequence is TGTGCCAGTAGTATAGCAACGGGGGGCCGAGCACGTAACTATGGCTACACCTTC.